The rows below give T cell receptor beta chains drawn from one sample of a study of neurological immune-mediated disorders. One entry per CDR3 protein, called by TCRdb with MiXCR from the 5' RACE reads. The sample carries 50,000 or so distinct CDR3 sequences, about an eighth recorded once. Sequencing input: PBMCs. The source of these receptors is a man between 60 and 70 years old in good health. The CDR3 runs from the conserved cysteine through the conserved F or W. A D gene is named only where the DNA matches it firmly. The size field is filled for only some rows; it gives once, few, many or a size class.

TRBV5-6	TRBJ2-5	.	many	TGTGCCAGCAGCTTGGCGGGGTTGCGCCAAGAGACCCAGTACTTC	CASSLAGLRQETQYF
TRBV12-3/TRBV12-4	TRBJ2-3	TRBD2	many	TGTGCCAGCAGTTTGACTAGCCCTCACCCAATTCAGTATTTT	CASSLTSPHPIQYF
TRBV5-5	TRBJ1-5	.	many	TGTGCCAGCGGGCTTAATAGCAATCAGCCCCAGCATTTT	CASGLNSNQPQHF
TRBV3-1	TRBJ2-5	TRBD2	many	TGTGCCAGCAGCCAAGGACTAGCGGGGGCACAAGAGACCCAGTACTTC	CASSQGLAGAQETQYF
TRBV7-2	TRBJ2-1	.	many	TGTGCCAGCAGCTTAAGGGGCGGGGGCCCTGACAATGAGCAGTTCTTC	CASSLRGGGPDNEQFF
TRBV20-1	TRBJ2-5	.	many	TGCAGTGCCCGGTCTATGATTACCCAGTACTTC	CSARSMITQYF
TRBV6-2/TRBV6-3	TRBJ1-4	.	many	TGTGCCAGCAAACGGATAAATGAAAAACTGTTTTTT	CASKRINEKLFF
TRBV7-2	TRBJ2-2	.	many	TGTGCCAGCAGCTTAGTCAGTGCCACCGGGGAGCTGTTTTTT	CASSLVSATGELFF
TRBV15	TRBJ1-5	TRBD1	many	TGTGCCACCAGCCCTTCGGGACAGGGCCAGCCCCAGCATTTT	CATSPSGQGQPQHF
TRBV29-1	TRBJ2-1	TRBD1	many	TGCAGCGTTGACGGGACAGGGCTTGAGCAGTTCTTC	CSVDGTGLEQFF
TRBV7-2	TRBJ1-1	.	many	TGTGCCAGCAGCCGCTCCCGGACTGAGGAAGCTTTCTTT	CASSRSRTEEAFF
TRBV7-2	TRBJ2-1	TRBD2	many	TGTGCCAGCAGCTTTCAAGCCGGCACTAGCGGACACAATGAGCAGTTCTTC	CASSFQAGTSGHNEQFF
TRBV12-3/TRBV12-4	TRBJ2-6	.	many	TGTGCCAGCGTGAGGACCTACTCTGGGGCCAACGTCCTGACTTTC	CASVRTYSGANVLTF
TRBV20-1	TRBJ1-1	.	.	TGCAGTGCAAGTACCCACCAGGGTCGGGACTTTGAAGCTTTCTTT	CSASTHQGRDFEAFF
TRBV6-5	TRBJ1-6	.	many	TGTGCCAGCAGTTACTCCTTAAATTCACCCCTCCACTTT	CASSYSLNSPLHF
TRBV20-1	TRBJ2-3	TRBD2	many	TGCAGTGCAACCGGACTAGCGGGGGGGAACACAGATACGCAGTATTTT	CSATGLAGGNTDTQYF
TRBV28	TRBJ1-5	TRBD1	many	TGTGCCAGCATTCCGGGACAGGGATTTCAGCCCCAGCATTTT	CASIPGQGFQPQHF
TRBV12-3/TRBV12-4	TRBJ2-1	.	many	TGTGCCAGCAGTTCCTCCAACTCGGCCAATGAGCAGTTCTTC	CASSSSNSANEQFF
TRBV6-2/TRBV6-3	TRBJ2-1	TRBD2	many	TGTGCCAGCAGTAACGCGGGGGGGCCCCACAATGAGCAGTTCTTC	CASSNAGGPHNEQFF
TRBV18	TRBJ1-1	TRBD1	few	TGTGCCAGCTCCCCGCTGGAGGGACAGGGGTTGAACACTGAAGCTTTCTTT	CASSPLEGQGLNTEAFF
TRBV5-1	TRBJ1-5	.	many	TGCGCCAGCAGCTTGGGAGTCATGACAGGAGGCAATCAGCCCCAGCATTTT	CASSLGVMTGGNQPQHF
TRBV4-3	TRBJ2-5	TRBD1	.	TGCGCCAGCAGCCAGACAGGGGGCCCCCAAGAGACCCAGTACTTC	CASSQTGGPQETQYF
TRBV6-5	TRBJ1-2	.	many	TGTGCCAGCAGTCCTACTTTTAACTATGGCTACACCTTC	CASSPTFNYGYTF
TRBV7-2	TRBJ2-3	.	.	TGTGCCAGCCGCAGGGGTCTAGCGTGGGGGCTGGCAGATACGCAGTATTTT	CASRRGLAWGLADTQYF
TRBV7-2	TRBJ2-5	TRBD2	few	TGTGCCAGCAGCACGGGACTAGCGGGGGGCCAAGAGACCCAGTACTTC	CASSTGLAGGQETQYF
TRBV20-1	TRBJ2-5	TRBD2	many	TGCAGTGCCCCCAGCGGGGGGGCAGCAGAGACCCAGTACTTC	CSAPSGGAAETQYF
TRBV9	TRBJ2-3	TRBD2	many	TGTGCCAGCAGCGTAGCGTCGACTAGCCACCATACGCAGTATTTT	CASSVASTSHHTQYF
TRBV12-3/TRBV12-4	TRBJ2-5	.	many	TGTGCCAGCAGTTTTTCCGTCGCGGGGATGTACTTC	CASSFSVAGMYF
TRBV7-2	TRBJ1-2	TRBD1	many	TGTGCCAGCAGCTCCACAGGGGAGCGGGCTTATGGCTACACCTTC	CASSSTGERAYGYTF
TRBV20-1	TRBJ2-3	.	.	TGCAGTGCTAGTATCCCCCCAGCATCAGATACGCAGTATTTT	CSASIPPASDTQYF
TRBV29-1	TRBJ2-1	.	many	TGCAGCGTTGAGCAGGTGACCTACAATGAGCAGTTCTTC	CSVEQVTYNEQFF
TRBV7-3	TRBJ2-1	.	many	TGTGCCAGCAGCTTATTTGGGCTTTACAATGAGCAGTTCTTC	CASSLFGLYNEQFF
TRBV29-1	TRBJ1-4	TRBD1	many	TGCAGCGTAGTGACAGGGAAGGAAAAACTGTTTTTT	CSVVTGKEKLFF
TRBV7-2	TRBJ2-3	.	many	TGTGCCAGCAGCCCTCCGGGGGCGGGGGATACGCAGTATTTT	CASSPPGAGDTQYF
TRBV27	TRBJ1-5	.	.	TGTGCCAGCACCTATTGGCCCCCCAGGGTTAATCAGCCCCAGCATTTT	CASTYWPPRVNQPQHF
TRBV20-1	TRBJ1-1	.	many	TGCAGTGCTAAAACGGGACACCCGAACACTGAAGCTTTCTTT	CSAKTGHPNTEAFF
TRBV20-1	TRBJ1-1	TRBD1	many	TGCAGTGCTAGAGCCCCGACAGGGGGTGAAAACACTGAAGCTTTCTTT	CSARAPTGGENTEAFF
TRBV20-1	TRBJ1-2	TRBD1	many	TGCAGTGCAGGGGACAGGGTCAACTATGGCTACACCTTC	CSAGDRVNYGYTF
TRBV12-3/TRBV12-4	TRBJ2-7	.	many	TGTGCCAGCAGTTTGGTTAGCGAGCAGTACTTC	CASSLVSEQYF
TRBV7-2	TRBJ1-2	.	many	TGTGCCAGCAGCTCCCAGGGACGTTCGAGGGGTTATGGCTACACCTTC	CASSSQGRSRGYGYTF
TRBV5-5	TRBJ1-2	.	.	TGTGCCAGCAGCTTGGCTCCACGGGACGGCTCTAACTATGGCTACACCTTC	CASSLAPRDGSNYGYTF
TRBV20-1	TRBJ2-2	.	many	TGCAGTGCCTCATCGGGGGCGCTTACCGGGGAGCTGTTTTTT	CSASSGALTGELFF
TRBV29-1	TRBJ1-2	.	many	TGCAGCGTTCACCAGTTTTCGGGTGGTAAAGGGGGCTACACCTTC	CSVHQFSGGKGGYTF
TRBV5-1	TRBJ1-2	.	many	TGCGCCAGCAGCTTGGTGGACGGAAAAGATGGCTACACCTTC	CASSLVDGKDGYTF